The rows below give T cell receptor beta chains drawn from one sample of a study of blood T cells in healthy people across ages. One entry per CDR3 protein, called by TCRdb with MiXCR from the 5' RACE reads. The profile shows about 780,000 distinct CDR3 sequences, 20% to 30% of them singletons. These data are also associated with another study on T cells of mothers and their children.

The specimen sequenced was blood. These receptors were collected from a boy aged 5-17 years in good health. Each CDR3 is given with its conserved first and last residue. D genes are given only for firm matches. Part of the rows lack a size; the others show once, few, many or a class for expanded clones.

V gene,J gene,clone size,D gene,CDR3 protein,CDR3 DNA
TRBV7-9,TRBJ1-2,-,-,CASGQGYTF,TGTGCCAGCGGCCAAGGCTACACCTTC
TRBV7-3,TRBJ1-1,many,-,CASSFGTFTEAFF,TGTGCCAGCAGCTTCGGGACCTTCACTGAAGCTTTCTTT
TRBV11-2,TRBJ2-7,-,-,CASSLLIGPDYEQYF,TGTGCCAGCAGCTTACTTATCGGCCCAGACTACGAGCAGTACTTC
TRBV20-1,TRBJ2-7,few,-,CSAKRLTTYEQYF,TGCAGTGCGAAACGCTTAACAACATACGAGCAGTACTTC
TRBV3-1,TRBJ1-2,-,-,CASSQGTRIAF,TGTGCCAGCAGCCAAGGGACGCGTATCGCCTTC
TRBV28,TRBJ2-7,few,-,CASSLGPATYEQYF,TGTGCCAGCAGTTTAGGGCCGGCAACCTACGAGCAGTACTTC
TRBV6-2/TRBV6-3,TRBJ2-7,-,TRBD1,CASSRQGLASYEQYF,TGTGCCAGCAGTCGACAGGGTTTAGCATCCTACGAGCAGTACTTC
TRBV20-1,TRBJ2-5,few,TRBD2,CSRAGGGETQYF,TGCAGTCGAGCTGGCGGGGGAGAGACCCAGTACTTC
TRBV2,TRBJ2-1,few,TRBD2,CASTGGLDEQFF,TGTGCCAGCACGGGGGGGCTGGATGAGCAGTTCTTC
TRBV7-6,TRBJ1-1,-,-,CASSSLRSTANTEAFF,TGTGCCAGCAGCTCACTCCGCTCGACAGCCAACACTGAAGCTTTCTTT
TRBV4-1,TRBJ2-5,few,TRBD1,CASSLWGTGKETQYF,TGCGCCAGCAGCCTCTGGGGGACAGGGAAAGAGACCCAGTACTTC
TRBV10-3,TRBJ1-4,-,TRBD1,CASGTGPEKLFF,TGTGCCAGCGGGACAGGGCCTGAAAAACTGTTTTTT
TRBV12-3/TRBV12-4,TRBJ2-3,few,TRBD2,CAGRLAGAITDTQYF,TGTGCCGGCAGACTAGCGGGGGCCATCACAGATACGCAGTATTTT
TRBV28,TRBJ2-1,few,-,CASSTPRDGFSYNEQFF,TGTGCCAGCAGTACGCCTCGGGACGGATTTTCCTACAATGAGCAGTTCTTC
TRBV15,TRBJ2-7,-,-,CATSRAISGAYEQYF,TGTGCCACCAGCAGAGCGATATCAGGGGCCTACGAGCAGTACTTC